The clone carrying this T cell receptor beta chain was seen at least ten times. Its cognate antigen is unknown. This record belongs to a study of identical twins. The study, taken as a whole, reports: The analysis was cross-sectional rather than longitudinal within donors. Cord blood's abundant beta clonotypes had fewer insertions, unlike memory repertoires.

MiXCR was run by TCRdb on the 5' RACE reads, yielding one entry per CDR3 protein. The table lists a few hundred thousand distinct CDR3 sequences, about 8.5% of them singletons, with less than 4% in the top ten. V shed 4 bases and J shed 7 bases, with 17 bases lying between them. This CDR3 is built from 14 residues. Looked up from germline, CDR1 is SQVTM and CDR2 is ANQGSEA. The same sample was also studied in work on yellow fever vaccine responses in identical twins.

Sequenced sample: CD8+ T cells sorted from blood. The receptor was isolated from a woman aged 18 to 35 in good health. The chain links TRBV29-1 to TRBJ2-1, with D perhaps given as TRBD1 or TRBD2 (7 bases each). The CDR3 loop reads CSVGGGTALNEQFF. CDR3 coding DNA: TGCAGCGTTGGGGGGGGGACAGCCCTAAATGAGCAGTTCTTC.